What follows describes a single TCR beta chain. The junction departs from germline at one end; a sequencing error may be responsible. In the original analysis: Reference gene primer amplification yielded estimated nucleated cell counts. The data were produced by immunoSEQ multiplex PCR, yet TCRdb's version contains in-frame clones alone and is incomplete. V, J and clone size were drawn from that table, and D and trimming were deduced from the DNA. This sample has some 65,000 clones, with approximately 83% found just once. This sample is drawn from a study of blood T cell repertoires in COVID-19. Study as a whole: The origin of the acute and convalescent COVID-19 samples was the United States, Italy and Spain.

Germline loops: CDR1 MNHEY, CDR2 SVGEGT. The CDR3 contains 17 residues. Sequencing used peripheral blood. This TCR was sampled from a man aged 80 or over with acute or convalescent COVID-19. The rearrangement joins TRBV6-2 or TRBV6-3 to TRBJ2-1; the match to TRBD2 covers 12 bases. CDR3 DNA sequence: TGTGCCAGCAGGTACTGGTCCGGGACTAGCGGGTACAATGAGCAGTTCTTC. Protein product: CASRYWSGTSGYNEQFF.